A selection of T cell receptor beta chains follows, all from one sample in a study of blood T cell repertoires in COVID-19. The table came from immunoSEQ multiplex PCR; TCRdb's copy has only in-frame clones and leaves some out. The sample includes around 140,000 clones, 75% to 80% of them seen just once. The sequenced material came from PBMCs or T cells enriched from blood (not recorded which). The receptors were gathered from a woman in her forties or fifties who had recovered from COVID-19. CDR3s include the opening cysteine and the closing phenylalanine or tryptophan. The order of the fields is D gene, V gene, clone size, J gene, CDR3 protein, CDR3 DNA. The D gene is left open where the match is weak. A row's size may be missing; if present it is once, few, many or a size class.

>-|TRBV7-9|-|TRBJ2-1
CASSFGDEQFF
TGTGCCAGCAGCTTCGGGGATGAGCAGTTCTTC
>TRBD2|TRBV5-6|-|TRBJ2-1
CASSLVLAGGPGDEQFF
TGTGCCAGCAGCTTGGTTCTAGCGGGAGGGCCGGGCGATGAGCAGTTCTTC
>TRBD1|TRBV28|-|TRBJ1-2
CASSLLPGGGGKNYGYTF
TGTGCCAGCAGTTTACTCCCAGGGGGTGGGGGCAAAAACTATGGCTACACCTTC
>-|TRBV7-3|-|TRBJ2-1
CASSRSEEYYNEQFF
TGTGCCAGCAGCCGCTCAGAAGAATACTACAATGAGCAGTTCTTC
>-|TRBV5-6|-|TRBJ1-5
CASSSQGQPQHF
TGTGCCAGCAGCTCCCAGGGTCAGCCCCAGCATTTT
>TRBD1|TRBV27|-|TRBJ1-1
CASSLQQGAHTEAFF
TGTGCCAGCAGTTTGCAACAGGGGGCGCACACTGAAGCTTTCTTT
>TRBD1|TRBV5-1|-|TRBJ2-1
CASSIDRGPYNEQFF
TGCGCCAGCAGCATCGACAGGGGGCCCTACAATGAGCAGTTCTTC
>-|TRBV21-1|-|TRBJ1-5
CASSNAGIYQPQHF
TGTGCCAGCAGCAATGCGGGAATATATCAGCCCCAGCATTTT
>-|TRBV30|-|TRBJ2-1
CAWKGQGRSNEQFF
TGTGCCTGGAAGGGTCAGGGAAGATCAAATGAGCAGTTCTTC
>TRBD2|TRBV13|-|TRBJ2-3
CASSHWTSGLYTDTQYF
TGTGCCAGCAGCCATTGGACTAGCGGGTTATACACAGATACGCAGTATTTT
>TRBD1|TRBV6-4|-|TRBJ1-2
CASSDRSGQVLYGYTF
TGTGCCAGCAGTGATAGGTCGGGACAGGTCCTATATGGCTACACCTTC
>-|TRBV10-1|few|TRBJ1-3
CATPGSSGNTIYF
TGCGCCACCCCGGGGAGCTCTGGAAACACCATATATTTT
>TRBD2|TRBV5-1|-|TRBJ2-1
CASSGPGLAGETYNEQFF
TGCGCCAGCAGCGGCCCGGGACTAGCGGGAGAGACCTACAATGAGCAGTTCTTC
>TRBD1|TRBV5-1|once|TRBJ1-4
CASSDPRQGRGEKLFF
TGCGCCAGCAGCGACCCCAGACAGGGCAGGGGTGAAAAACTGTTTTTT
>-|TRBV5-1|-|TRBJ1-1
CASSSKGVENTEAFF
TGCGCCAGCAGCTCAAAGGGAGTGGAGAACACTGAAGCTTTCTTT
>TRBD1|TRBV11-3|-|TRBJ2-2
CASSSRQGAGELFF
TGTGCCAGCAGCTCGAGACAGGGGGCCGGGGAGCTGTTTTTT
>-|TRBV1|-|TRBJ2-2
CTSSQDSWTSGRSVVGELFF
TGCACCAGCAGCCAAGATAGTTGGACTAGCGGGAGGAGCGTGGTAGGGGAGCTGTTTTTT
>-|TRBV5-4|once|TRBJ1-3
CASSLGSSGNTIYF
TGTGCCAGCAGCTTGGGGTCCAGTGGAAACACCATATATTTT
>-|TRBV5-1|-|TRBJ2-3
CASSWTTGRITDTQYF
TGCGCCAGCAGCTGGACCACAGGGCGTATCACAGATACGCAGTATTTT
>-|TRBV2|-|TRBJ1-2
CASSARDNYRPNYGYTF
TGTGCCAGCAGTGCCCGGGACAACTACCGACCTAACTATGGCTACACCTTC
>-|TRBV19|-|TRBJ1-2
CASSISRGNYGYTF
TGTGCCAGTAGTATAAGCCGGGGAAACTATGGCTACACCTTC
>-|TRBV7-9|-|TRBJ2-7
CASSKQDGASYEQYF
TGTGCCAGCAGCAAACAGGACGGAGCCTCCTACGAGCAGTACTTC
>TRBD1|TRBV10-1|-|TRBJ2-3
CASSDGQALTDTQYF
TGCGCCAGCAGTGACGGACAGGCTCTCACAGATACGCAGTATTTT
>-|TRBV6-5|-|TRBJ1-1
CASNDIMNTEAFF
TGTGCCAGCAACGACATTATGAACACTGAAGCTTTCTTT
>TRBD1|TRBV2|-|TRBJ2-7
CASRTGAHREQYF
TGTGCCAGCCGGACAGGGGCCCATCGAGAGCAGTACTTC
>TRBD2|TRBV28|-|TRBJ2-1
CASTNWGGVNEQFF
TGTGCCAGCACAAACTGGGGGGGGGTCAATGAGCAGTTCTTC
>-|TRBV11-3|-|TRBJ1-4
CASSAGQLTNEKLFF
TGTGCCAGCAGCGCCGGACAGTTGACTAATGAAAAACTGTTTTTT
>TRBD2|TRBV7-3|once|TRBJ2-1
CASSPAGGAYNEQFF
TGTGCCAGCAGCCCCGCGGGGGGGGCCTACAATGAGCAGTTCTTC
>-|TRBV18|-|TRBJ2-2
CASSPPSAGNTGELFF
TGTGCCAGCTCACCCCCCTCGGCGGGGAACACCGGGGAGCTGTTTTTT
>-|TRBV5-5|-|TRBJ1-5
CASSLAVSYQPQHF
TGTGCCAGCAGCTTGGCCGTTAGCTATCAGCCCCAGCATTTT
>-|TRBV2|few|TRBJ1-1
CASSEAGQGTEAFF
TGTGCCAGCAGTGAAGCTGGCCAGGGGACTGAAGCTTTCTTT
>TRBD2|TRBV7-3|once|TRBJ2-1
CASSLGPPGGNEQFF
TGTGCCAGCAGCTTAGGTCCCCCCGGGGGGAATGAGCAGTTCTTC
>-|TRBV14|-|TRBJ1-2
CASTSNRGNGYTF
TGTGCCAGCACCTCAAATAGGGGGAATGGCTACACCTTC
>-|TRBV4-2|-|TRBJ1-5
CASSTRGAGNQPQHF
TGTGCCAGCAGCACCCGGGGGGCCGGCAATCAGCCCCAGCATTTT
>TRBD1|TRBV5-1|-|TRBJ1-4
CASSFQDRGQSSTNEKLFF
TGCGCCAGCAGCTTCCAGGACAGGGGGCAATCTTCAACTAATGAAAAACTGTTTTTT
>-|TRBV5-5|once|TRBJ1-5
CASSWERGSNQPQHF
TGTGCCAGCAGCTGGGAAAGGGGAAGCAATCAGCCCCAGCATTTT
>-|TRBV21-1|-|TRBJ2-7
CASRQPGNKDYEQYF
TGTGCCAGCAGACAACCCGGGAACAAGGATTACGAGCAGTACTTC
>-|TRBV3-1/TRBV3-2|-|TRBJ1-4
CASSPGWGDEKLFF
TGTGCCAGCAGCCCAGGCTGGGGGGATGAAAAACTGTTTTTT
>-|TRBV7-3|once|TRBJ2-1
CATASGAYNEQFF
TGTGCCACCGCTTCAGGGGCATACAATGAGCAGTTCTTC
>-|TRBV7-2|-|TRBJ1-5
CASSLVAGVNQPQHF
TGTGCCAGCAGCTTAGTAGCAGGGGTTAATCAGCCCCAGCATTTT
>TRBD1|TRBV2|-|TRBJ1-3
CASRPGGAGNTIYF
TGTGCCAGCAGACCAGGGGGCGCTGGAAACACCATATATTTT
>TRBD1|TRBV10-3|-|TRBJ1-1
CAISEIDRGNTEAFF
TGTGCCATCAGTGAGATCGACAGGGGGAACACTGAAGCTTTCTTT
>TRBD1|TRBV19|-|TRBJ2-5
CASSIARDSQETQYF
TGTGCCAGTAGTATAGCCCGGGACAGCCAAGAGACCCAGTACTTC
>-|TRBV6-5|once|TRBJ2-7
CASLGQKTEQYF
TGTGCCAGCTTGGGACAAAAGACCGAGCAGTACTTC
>TRBD2|TRBV7-9|-|TRBJ2-1
CASSLARGGVVYNEQFF
TGTGCCAGCAGCTTAGCGCGGGGGGGAGTGGTCTACAATGAGCAGTTCTTC